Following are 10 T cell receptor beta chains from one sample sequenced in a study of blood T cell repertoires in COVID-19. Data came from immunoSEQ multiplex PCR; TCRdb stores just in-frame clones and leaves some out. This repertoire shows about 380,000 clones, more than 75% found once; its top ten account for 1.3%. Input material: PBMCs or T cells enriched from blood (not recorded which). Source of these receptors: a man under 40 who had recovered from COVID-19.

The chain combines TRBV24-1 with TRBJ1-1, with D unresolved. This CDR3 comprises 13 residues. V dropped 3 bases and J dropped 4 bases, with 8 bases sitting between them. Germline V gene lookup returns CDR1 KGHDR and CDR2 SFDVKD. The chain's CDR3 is CATSDGLGTEAFF. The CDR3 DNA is TGTGCCACCAGTGATGGACTGGGCACTGAAGCTTTCTTT.

CDR3 nucleotides: TGTGCCAGCAGGGGTCCCAGGGGCGCTGAAGCTTTCTTT. It specifies CASRGPRGAEAFF. The chain couples TRBV7-9 to TRBJ1-1; a weak D match, TRBD1 (6 bases). This CDR3 is 13 amino acids long. With 6 bases removed from V and 6 bases from J, the gap between germline ends came to 14 bases. The germline V gene encodes CDR1 SEHNR and CDR2 FQNEAQ (reference sequence).

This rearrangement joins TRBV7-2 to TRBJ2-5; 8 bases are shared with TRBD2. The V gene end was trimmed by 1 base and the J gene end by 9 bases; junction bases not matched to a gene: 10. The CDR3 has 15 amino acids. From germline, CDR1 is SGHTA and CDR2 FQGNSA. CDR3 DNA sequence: TGTGCCAGCAGCTTAGGGAGTCGGGGGGGTGATGCCCAGTACTTC. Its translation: CASSLGSRGGDAQYF.

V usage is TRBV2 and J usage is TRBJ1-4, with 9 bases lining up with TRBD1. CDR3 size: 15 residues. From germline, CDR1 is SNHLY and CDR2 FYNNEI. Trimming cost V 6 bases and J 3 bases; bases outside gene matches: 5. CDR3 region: CASRKNRGPNEKLFF. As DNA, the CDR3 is TGTGCCAGCAGAAAGAACAGGGGGCCTAATGAAAAACTGTTTTTT.

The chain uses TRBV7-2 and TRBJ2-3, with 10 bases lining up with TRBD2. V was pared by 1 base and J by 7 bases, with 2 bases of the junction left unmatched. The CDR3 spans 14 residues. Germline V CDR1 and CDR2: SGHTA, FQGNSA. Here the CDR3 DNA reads TGTGCCAGCAGCTTAGAAGCGGGGGGGAATACGCAGTATTTT. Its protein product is CASSLEAGGNTQYF.

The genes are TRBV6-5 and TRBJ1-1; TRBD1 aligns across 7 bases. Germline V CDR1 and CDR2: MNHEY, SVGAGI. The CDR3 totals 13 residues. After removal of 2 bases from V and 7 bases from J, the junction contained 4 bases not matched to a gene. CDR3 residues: CASSYPGQVEAFF. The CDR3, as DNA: TGTGCCAGCAGTTACCCAGGACAGGTTGAAGCTTTCTTT.

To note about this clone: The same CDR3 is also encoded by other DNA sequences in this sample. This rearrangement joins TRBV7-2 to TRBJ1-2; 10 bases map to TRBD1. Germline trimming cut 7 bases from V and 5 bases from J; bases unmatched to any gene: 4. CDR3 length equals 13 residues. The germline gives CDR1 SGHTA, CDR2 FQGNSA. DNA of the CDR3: TGTGCCAGCACCCCGGGACAGGGGTATGGCTACACCTTC. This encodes CASTPGQGYGYTF. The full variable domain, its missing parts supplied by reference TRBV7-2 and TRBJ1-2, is GAGVSQSPSNKVTEKGKDVELRCDPISGHTALYWYRQSLGQGLEFLIYFQGNSAPDKSGLPSDRFSAERTGGSVSTLTIQRTQQEDSAVYLCASTPGQGYGYTFGSGTRLTVV.

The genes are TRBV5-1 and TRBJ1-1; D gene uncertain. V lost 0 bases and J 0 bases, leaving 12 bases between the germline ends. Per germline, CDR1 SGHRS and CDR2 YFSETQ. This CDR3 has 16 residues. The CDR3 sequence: CASSLASGYMNTEAFF. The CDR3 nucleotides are TGCGCCAGCAGCTTGGCGTCCGGGTACATGAACACTGAAGCTTTCTTT.

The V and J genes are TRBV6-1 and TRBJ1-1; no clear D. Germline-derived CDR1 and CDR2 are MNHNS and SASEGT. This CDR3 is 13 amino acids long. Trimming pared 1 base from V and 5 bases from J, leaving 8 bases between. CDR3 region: CASSEVEETEAFF. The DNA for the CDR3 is TGTGCCAGCAGTGAAGTTGAGGAAACTGAAGCTTTCTTT.

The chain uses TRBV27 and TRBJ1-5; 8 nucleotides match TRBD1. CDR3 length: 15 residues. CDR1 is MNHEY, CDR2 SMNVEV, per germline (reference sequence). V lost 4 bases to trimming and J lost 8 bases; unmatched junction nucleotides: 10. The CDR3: CASSWTGQTGEPQHF. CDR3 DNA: TGTGCCAGCAGTTGGACAGGGCAAACCGGGGAGCCCCAGCATTTT.